Following are 27 T cell receptor beta chains from one sample sequenced in a study of shared clonotypes between healthy human individuals (dated by TCRdb to 2019 to 2021). The library was produced with the immunoSEQ multiplex PCR assay. As stored in TCRdb, this immuneACCESS dataset retains in-frame rearrangements with V and J assigned. A fraction of the clones does not appear; measured against another copy, unresolved V genes explain less than half of the discrepancy, and the remainder lacks a known reason. Counted in this sample were hundreds of thousands of clones; around two thirds of them appeared once. The ten largest make up about 1.7% of the sample. Sequenced material: memory CD4+ T cells sorted from blood. The cell subset or site label for this specimen denotes: CD45RA-negative fraction. The receptors here all came from a woman in her 30s in good health.

This rearrangement joins TRBV25-1 to TRBJ2-7, with D hard to call. The CDR3 length is 12 residues. The germline V gene encodes CDR1 MGHDK and CDR2 SYGVNS. The V gene lost 7 bases and the J gene lost 1 base, with 8 bases spanning the gap. CDR3 DNA: TGTGCCAGCACGGGCACATCCTACGAGCAGTACTTC. Its protein is CASTGTSYEQYF.

V gene TRBV5-1 combines with J gene TRBJ2-1; D gene ambiguous. CDR3 size: 12 residues. Trimming stripped 2 bases from V and 7 bases from J, with 7 bases between. Germline V lookup: CDR1 SGHRS, CDR2 YFSETQ. CDR3 protein: CASSLTLNEQFF. The CDR3 region has the DNA TGCGCCAGCAGCTTAACTCTAAATGAGCAGTTCTTC.

V is TRBV28 and J is TRBJ1-2; D may be TRBD1 (5 bases). The CDR3 covers 15 residues. The germline CDR1 and CDR2 sequences are MDHEN and SYDVKM. Between the trimmed V and J ends, which lost 3 bases and 6 bases, there was a span of 17 bases. As DNA, the CDR3 is TGTGCCAGCAGTTTCCCACTGGGGGGAGTGGATGGCTACACCTTC. Translation: CASSFPLGGVDGYTF.

The rearrangement uses TRBV11-1 and TRBJ1-1; D is uncertain. There are 13 residues in the CDR3. Trimming left V 5 bases short and J 1 base short, with 8 bases between. CDR1 and CDR2 from the germline V gene are SGHAT and FQDESV (reference sequence). Written as DNA, the CDR3 is TGTGCCAGCAGCCCAACAGAGAACACTGAAGCTTTCTTT. Amino acids: CASSPTENTEAFF.

This chain uses TRBV5-1 with TRBJ2-7; 12 bases agree with TRBD1. V lost 4 bases and J lost 6; bases outside the gene matches: 5. The CDR3 is 14 amino acids. Germline V gives CDR1 SGHRS, CDR2 YFSETQ. The CDR3 DNA is TGCGCCAGCAGCCCGGGACAGGGGGCGCTCGAGCAGTACTTC. It encodes CASSPGQGALEQYF.

The V and J genes are TRBV19 and TRBJ2-7; possible D gene TRBD1, 5 bases. Trimming stripped 4 bases from V and 6 bases from J, with 10 bases between. Per germline, CDR1 LNHDA and CDR2 SQIVND (reference sequence). This CDR3 contains 12 residues. CDR3 sequence (DNA): TGTGCCAGTAGTAAAGGGGTTGCCGAGCAGTACTTC. It is translated as CASSKGVAEQYF.

The chain carries TRBV2 and TRBJ2-7; D gene unclear. V lost 4 bases to trimming and J lost 7 bases, with 8 bases between them. The CDR3 spans 11 residues. Germline CDR1 reads SNHLY; CDR2 reads FYNNEI. For the CDR3, the DNA is TGTGCCAGCAGTGCGGTGACTGAGCAGTACTTC. This sequence encodes CASSAVTEQYF.

The chain has TRBV5-1 and TRBJ2-7; perhaps TRBD1 as D (6 bases). The CDR3 runs to 15 residues. In germline, CDR1 is SGHRS, CDR2 YFSETQ. The ends were cut back, 0 bases at V and 2 bases at J, with 12 bases in the middle. CDR3 sequence: CASSLGPGQTYEQYF. In nucleotides, the CDR3 is TGCGCCAGCAGCTTGGGCCCCGGACAGACCTACGAGCAGTACTTC.

CDR3 DNA sequence: TGTGCCAGCAGCTCATCTGACAGGGGGCCGAACTATGGCTACACCTTC. Amino acids: CASSSSDRGPNYGYTF. The V call is TRBV11-2, the J call TRBJ1-2; TRBD1 matches 10 bases. This CDR3 comprises 16 residues. The V segment lost 4 bases and the J segment 2 bases; nucleotides outside the gene matches: 7. CDR1 is SGHAT, CDR2 FQNNGV, per germline.

The chain couples TRBV11-1 to TRBJ2-1; D gene ambiguous. Trimming shortened V by 5 bases and J by 6 bases, and 5 bases separated the two germline ends. Germline CDR1 is SGHAT and CDR2 is FQDESV (reference sequence). The CDR3 is 11 amino acids. CDR3 DNA: TGTGCCAGCAGCACATTCAATGAGCAGTTCTTC. Translated, it gives CASSTFNEQFF.

J is TRBJ2-7 and V is TRBV10-3; 9 nucleotides line up with TRBD2. CDR1 ENHRY and CDR2 SYGVKD come from the germline V gene. CDR3 length: 14 amino acids. V lost 4 bases and J lost 3; bases outside the gene matches: 4. The chain's CDR3 is CAISGLAGSYEQYF. CDR3 bases: TGTGCCATCAGTGGGCTAGCGGGAAGCTACGAGCAGTACTTC.

Of note for this clone: A far larger clone is off by one base, so a read error is likely. The rearrangement uses TRBV11-2 and TRBJ2-3, with D uncertain. The CDR3 runs 12 residues. Per the germline V gene, CDR1 is SGHAT and CDR2 is FQNNGV. Deletions cut 5 bases from V and 2 bases from J, with 5 bases between. CDR3 region: CASSPNTDTQYF. Written as DNA, the CDR3 is TGTGCCAGCAGCCCCAACACAGATACGCAGTATTTT.

The chain carries TRBV27 and TRBJ1-1; D is ambiguous. V lost 6 bases and J lost 0, with 11 bases in between. CDR1 and CDR2 (germline): MNHEY, SMNVEV (reference sequence). The CDR3 is 14 amino acids. This chain's CDR3 is CASRSQRLNTEAFF. The CDR3 DNA reads TGTGCCAGCAGGAGCCAGAGATTGAACACTGAAGCTTTCTTT.

To note about this clone: Possible read error: a much larger clone is one base away. The V gene is TRBV2, the J gene TRBJ1-2; D unresolved. V was pared by 4 bases and J by 4 bases, with 1 base between. Per germline, CDR1 SNHLY and CDR2 FYNNEI. The CDR3 sequence is 10 residues long. The CDR3 is CASSAYGYTF. In DNA, the CDR3 is TGTGCCAGCAGTGCCTATGGCTACACCTTC.

This clone has ten or more counts. The chain uses TRBV7-9 and TRBJ2-1; no clear D gene. The CDR3 totals 13 residues. CDR1 SEHNR and CDR2 FQNEAQ come from the germline V gene (reference sequence). Trimming shortened V by 3 bases and J by 8 bases, and 11 bases separated the two germline ends. The CDR3 loop reads CASSFFEDHEQFF. Here the CDR3 DNA reads TGTGCCAGCAGCTTTTTTGAGGACCATGAGCAGTTCTTC.

V gene TRBV5-6 combines with J gene TRBJ2-3, with no clear D. V lost 2 bases and J 5 bases, leaving 12 bases between the germline ends. The CDR3 is 14 amino acids. The germline V gene encodes CDR1 SGHDT and CDR2 YYEEEE. The CDR3 nucleotides read TGTGCCAGCAGCTTCTCCGGAAGACAAGATACGCAGTATTTT. Protein: CASSFSGRQDTQYF.

In regard to this clone: Just one base apart from a much larger clone, this may be a read error. This chain connects TRBV5-4 to TRBJ1-1; D ambiguous. V dropped 0 bases and J dropped 0 bases, with 6 bases sitting between them. CDR1 and CDR2 from the germline V gene are SGHNT and YYREEE (reference sequence). There are 14 residues in the CDR3. DNA for the CDR3: TGTGCCAGCAGCTTGGGGCAGGTGAACACTGAAGCTTTCTTT. Amino acid sequence: CASSLGQVNTEAFF.

This rearrangement joins TRBV28 to TRBJ2-5; D may correspond to TRBD1 or TRBD2 (6 bases each). The CDR3 consists of 16 residues. Trimming left V 6 bases short and J 5 bases short, with 22 bases between. Germline assignment: CDR1 MDHEN and CDR2 SYDVKM. Here the CDR3 DNA reads TGTGCCAGCAGCCCCCCAGGGGACTTAGCATCGGAGACCCAGTACTTC. It encodes CASSPPGDLASETQYF.

This chain connects TRBV28 to TRBJ1-3, with no clear D. Trimming took 5 bases from V and 0 from J, leaving 5 bases between them. The CDR3 is 13 residues long. Germline V CDR1 and CDR2: MDHEN, SYDVKM. CDR3: CASSSSSGNTIYF. CDR3 in DNA: TGTGCCAGCAGTAGCTCCTCTGGAAACACCATATATTTT.

The chain uses TRBV19 and TRBJ1-1; D is uncertain. Trimming left V 4 bases short and J 0 bases short, with 9 bases between. This CDR3 is 14 amino acids long. Germline values: CDR1 LNHDA, CDR2 SQIVND (reference sequence). CDR3: CASSTAVMNTEAFF. CDR3 sequence (DNA): TGTGCCAGTAGTACAGCCGTTATGAACACTGAAGCTTTCTTT.

The count of this clone is one. The chain couples TRBV19 to TRBJ1-5; D is undetermined. The germline V and J ends were trimmed by 4 bases and 10 bases, with 23 bases remaining between them. The CDR3 spans 16 residues. Germline V gene lookup returns CDR1 LNHDA and CDR2 SQIVND (reference sequence). The DNA of the CDR3 is TGTGCCAGTAGTAATGCTAATAGACAAGGTGATCGACCCCAGCATTTT. Its translation: CASSNANRQGDRPQHF.

This chain connects TRBV5-1 to TRBJ1-2, with a weak D call TRBD1 (5 bases). Germline CDR1 SGHRS, CDR2 YFSETQ. The CDR3 length is 15 residues. The V and J ends lost 1 base and 6 bases respectively, with 16 bases between them. The CDR3 sequence is CASSLTGAPLNGYTF. The CDR3 DNA is TGCGCCAGCAGCTTGACAGGCGCTCCCTTAAATGGCTACACCTTC.

The chain employs TRBV7-2 and TRBJ2-5; maybe TRBD2 (6 bases). The CDR3 length is 16 residues. Germline CDR1 and CDR2: SGHTA and FQGNSA. Trimming took off 2 bases at V and 2 bases at J, with 15 bases between the two ends. CDR3 amino acids: CASSLTLLAQQETQYF. The CDR3 DNA sequence: TGTGCCAGCAGCTTAACCTTACTAGCCCAACAAGAGACCCAGTACTTC.

This clone was observed many times. V usage is TRBV7-8 and J usage is TRBJ2-1; possibly TRBD1 or TRBD2 for D (5 bases each). Germline values: CDR1 SGHVS, CDR2 FQNEAQ. V was shortened by 1 base and J by 6 bases, with 10 bases between the two germline ends. The CDR3 has 14 residues. The CDR3 DNA follows: TGTGCCAGCAGCTTAGGGGGGTGGTCCAATGAGCAGTTCTTC. Translating it yields CASSLGGWSNEQFF.

The chain uses TRBV19 and TRBJ1-5, with TRBD1 matching over 7 bases. Trimming removed 6 bases from V and 4 bases from J; junction bases left unmatched: 9. Germline V CDR1 and CDR2: LNHDA, SQIVND (reference sequence). The CDR3 totals 15 residues. The CDR3 region has the DNA TGTGCCAGTAGACCTACAGGGGCAGGAAATCAGCCCCAGCATTTT. This gives the protein CASRPTGAGNQPQHF.

Comment on this clone: Within the sample, other DNA sequences also encode this same CDR3. The chain couples TRBV5-1 to TRBJ2-1, with D unresolved. The germline V gene encodes CDR1 SGHRS and CDR2 YFSETQ. Trimming stripped 4 bases from V and 2 bases from J, with 13 bases between. The CDR3 spans 15 residues. This CDR3 reads CASSPDSGAYNEQFF. CDR3 DNA: TGCGCCAGCAGCCCAGACTCAGGAGCCTACAATGAGCAGTTCTTC.

Concerning this clone itself: The junction departs from the called germline gene at one end, perhaps through a read error. The chain recombines TRBV25-1 with TRBJ2-4; possibly TRBD1 for D (6 bases). Per the germline V gene, CDR1 is MGHDK and CDR2 is SYGVNS. The CDR3 covers 13 residues. CDR3 nucleotides: TGTGCCAGCAGAGGCCTCTCTGGGGGCGACAATCGTTTC. Translation: CASRGLSGGDNRF.